The 3 T cell receptor beta chains in this list originate from one sample, sequenced in a study of OX40 agonist ivuxolimab in advanced cancers. Assay: immunoSEQ multiplex PCR; the TCRdb copy retains only in-frame clones and omits some. The profile shows over 55,000 clones, about 85% of them singletons. The sequencing used CD4+ or CD8+ T cells sorted from blood, collected in a trial of the OX40 agonist ivuxolimab. All receptors derive from an adult with an advanced solid tumor such as melanoma, head and neck, liver or kidney cancer.

The chain is built from TRBV12-1 and TRBJ2-1. TRBV12-1 is reported as a pseudogene. The CDR3 is made up of 15 amino acids. The CDR3 spells CASSSLGSSYNEQFF. CDR3 nucleotides: TGTGCCAGCAGCTCTCTTGGAAGCTCCTACAATGAGCAGTTCTTC.

The chain joins TRBV7-3 to TRBJ1-1, with D maybe TRBD1 (5 bases). V gave up 2 bases and J gave up 4 bases, with 11 bases separating them. Germline V gene data show CDR1 as SGHTA and CDR2 as FQGTGA. The CDR3 spans 14 residues. CDR3 coding DNA: TGTGCCAGCAGCTTATTGGGGGGTATCACTGAAGCTTTCTTT. Amino acid sequence: CASSLLGGITEAFF.

J is TRBJ2-7 and V is TRBV10-3; possible D gene TRBD1, 6 bases. In germline, CDR1 is ENHRY, CDR2 SYGVKD. This CDR3 has 15 residues. The V end was cut by 7 bases, the J end by 4 bases, with 20 bases between. The CDR3 region has the DNA TGTGCCATCATCCCCAACGGACAGTCGTGGTACGAGCAGTACTTC. It translates to CAIIPNGQSWYEQYF.